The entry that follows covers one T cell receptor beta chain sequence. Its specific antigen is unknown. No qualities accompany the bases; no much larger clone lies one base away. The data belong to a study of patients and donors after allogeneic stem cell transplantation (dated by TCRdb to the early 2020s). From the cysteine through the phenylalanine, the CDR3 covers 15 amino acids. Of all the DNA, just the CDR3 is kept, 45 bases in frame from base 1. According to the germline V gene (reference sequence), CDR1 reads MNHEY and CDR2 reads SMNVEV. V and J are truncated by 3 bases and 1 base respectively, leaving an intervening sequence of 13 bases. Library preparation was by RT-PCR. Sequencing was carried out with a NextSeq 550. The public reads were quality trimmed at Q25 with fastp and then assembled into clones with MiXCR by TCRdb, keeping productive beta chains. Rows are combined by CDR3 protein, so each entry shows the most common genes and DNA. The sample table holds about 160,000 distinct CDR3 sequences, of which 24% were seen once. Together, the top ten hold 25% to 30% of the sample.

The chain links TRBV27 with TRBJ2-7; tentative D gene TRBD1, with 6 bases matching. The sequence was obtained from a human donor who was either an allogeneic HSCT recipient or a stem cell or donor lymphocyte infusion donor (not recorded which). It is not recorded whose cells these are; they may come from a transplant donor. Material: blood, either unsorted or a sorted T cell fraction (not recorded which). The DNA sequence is TGTGCCAGCAGTTTTTTGGGGGCTCCGTCCTACGAGCAGTACTTC. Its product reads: CASSFLGAPSYEQYF.